This T cell receptor beta chain originates from a study of molecular identifiers for immune sequencing clone quantification. V lost 4 bases, J lost 0 bases, and 10 bases lay in between. Germline CDR1 reads LGHNA; CDR2 reads YSLEER. The CDR3 covers 14 residues. Listed TCR primers, together with previously described methods, were used for the bulk TCR libraries. Via MiXCR, TCRdb re-called the PCR reads, giving one row per CDR3 protein. The sample has roughly 93,000 distinct CDR3 sequences; under 20% are singletons. Investigators produced naive CD8 libraries from roughly 20,000 to 1,000,000 sorted cells, drawing on 10%, 30% or 50% RNA. General study points: Whereas clones above 20 RNA copies held under 1% of naive-cell molecules, they held over 98% of effector molecules.

Notes on this clonotype: Its target is not known. A single base separates this from a much larger clone, so it may be a read error.

V gene TRBV4-3 combines with J gene TRBJ2-7; the D is unclear. The receptor was isolated from a human donor in good health. Some libraries in this study had Jurkat cell RNA spiked in. Sequenced input: naive CD8+ T cells from blood, with Jurkat cell RNA spiked in. Subset in this sample: FACS-sorted CD8+CD4-CCR7+CD45RA+ naive T cells. CDR3: CASSPAGGSYEQYF. The CDR3 coding sequence is TGCGCCAGCAGCCCAGCAGGTGGCTCCTACGAGCAGTACTTC.